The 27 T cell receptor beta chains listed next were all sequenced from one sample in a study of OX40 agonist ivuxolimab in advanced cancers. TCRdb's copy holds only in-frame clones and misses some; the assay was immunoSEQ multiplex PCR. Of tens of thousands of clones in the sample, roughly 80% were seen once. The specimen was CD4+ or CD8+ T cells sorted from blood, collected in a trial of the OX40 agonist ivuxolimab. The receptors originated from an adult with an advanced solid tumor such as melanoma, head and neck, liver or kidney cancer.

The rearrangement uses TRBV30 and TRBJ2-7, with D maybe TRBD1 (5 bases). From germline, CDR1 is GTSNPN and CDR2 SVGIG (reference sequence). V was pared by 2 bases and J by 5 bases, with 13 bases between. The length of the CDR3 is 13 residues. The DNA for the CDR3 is TGTGCCTGGAGTCGGGCCCTGGGGCACGAGCAGTACTTC. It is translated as CAWSRALGHEQYF.

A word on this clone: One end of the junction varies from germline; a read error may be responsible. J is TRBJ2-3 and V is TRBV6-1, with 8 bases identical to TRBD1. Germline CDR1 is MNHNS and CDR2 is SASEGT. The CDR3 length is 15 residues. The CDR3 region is CASSVIQGATGTQYF. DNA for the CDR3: TGTGCCAGCAGTGTGATTCAGGGGGCAACAGGTACGCAGTATTTT.

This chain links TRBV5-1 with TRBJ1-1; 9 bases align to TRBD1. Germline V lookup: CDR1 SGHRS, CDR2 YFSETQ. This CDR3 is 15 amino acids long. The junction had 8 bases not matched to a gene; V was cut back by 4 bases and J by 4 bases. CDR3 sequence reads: CASSPWAGQGTEAFF. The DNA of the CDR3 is TGCGCCAGCAGCCCATGGGCGGGACAGGGCACTGAAGCTTTCTTT. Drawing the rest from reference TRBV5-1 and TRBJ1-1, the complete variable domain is KAGVTQTPRYLIKTRGQQVTLSCSPISGHRSVSWYQQTPGQGLQFLFEYFSETQRNKGNFPGRFSGRQFSNSRSEMNVSTLELGDSALYLCASSPWAGQGTEAFFGQGTRLTVV.

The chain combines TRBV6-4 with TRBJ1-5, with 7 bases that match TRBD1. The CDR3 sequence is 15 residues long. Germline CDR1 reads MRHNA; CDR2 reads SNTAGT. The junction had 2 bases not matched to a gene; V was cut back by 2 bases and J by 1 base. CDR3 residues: CASSDQGGSNQPQHF. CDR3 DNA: TGTGCCAGCAGTGACCAGGGGGGAAGCAATCAGCCCCAGCATTTT.

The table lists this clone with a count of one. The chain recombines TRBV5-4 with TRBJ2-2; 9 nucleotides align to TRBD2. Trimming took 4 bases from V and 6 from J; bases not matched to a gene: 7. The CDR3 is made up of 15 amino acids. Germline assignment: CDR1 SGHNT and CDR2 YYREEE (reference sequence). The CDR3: CASSPGLAGPGELFF. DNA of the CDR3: TGTGCCAGCAGCCCGGGGCTAGCGGGGCCCGGGGAGCTGTTTTTT.

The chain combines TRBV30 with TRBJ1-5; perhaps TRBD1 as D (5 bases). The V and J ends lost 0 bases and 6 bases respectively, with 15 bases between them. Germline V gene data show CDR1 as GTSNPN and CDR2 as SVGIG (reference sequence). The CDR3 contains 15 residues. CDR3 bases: TGTGCCTGGAGTGTACCCGGGCAGGGAGGTCAGCCCCAGCATTTT. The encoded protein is CAWSVPGQGGQPQHF. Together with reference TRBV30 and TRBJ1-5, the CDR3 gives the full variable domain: SQTIHQWPATLVQPVGSPLSLECTVEGTSNPNLYWYRQAAGRGLQLLFYSVGIGQISSEVPQNLSASRPQDRQFILSSKKLLLSDSGFYLCAWSVPGQGGQPQHFGDGTRLSIL.

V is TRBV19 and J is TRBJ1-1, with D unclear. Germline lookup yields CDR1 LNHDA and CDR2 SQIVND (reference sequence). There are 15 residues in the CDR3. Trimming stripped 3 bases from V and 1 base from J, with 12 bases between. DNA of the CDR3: TGTGCCAGTAGTATTGTTCGTCACAAGAACACTGAAGCTTTCTTT. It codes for CASSIVRHKNTEAFF.

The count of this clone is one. The CDR3 bases are TGCGCCAGCAGCCCTGACAGGCGCCCGGGGTCACCCCTCCACTTT. Translated, it gives CASSPDRRPGSPLHF. The rearrangement uses TRBV5-1 and TRBJ1-6; possibly TRBD1 for D (6 bases). The V gene's germline CDR1 is SGHRS and CDR2 YFSETQ. Trimming cost V 4 bases and J 10 bases, with 18 bases left between them. The CDR3 sequence is 15 residues long.

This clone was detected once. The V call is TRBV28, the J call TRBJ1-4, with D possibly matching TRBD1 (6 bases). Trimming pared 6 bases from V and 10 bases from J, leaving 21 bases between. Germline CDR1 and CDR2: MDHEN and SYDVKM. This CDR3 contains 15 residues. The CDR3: CASSPGGGKKGKLFF. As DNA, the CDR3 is TGTGCCAGCAGCCCTGGAGGGGGAAAAAAGGGAAAACTGTTTTTT.

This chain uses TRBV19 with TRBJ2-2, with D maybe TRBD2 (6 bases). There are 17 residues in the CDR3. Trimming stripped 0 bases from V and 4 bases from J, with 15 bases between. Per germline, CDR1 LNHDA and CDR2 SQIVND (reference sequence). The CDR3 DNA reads TGTGCCAGTAGTATAGATTGGAGGGACGGGGGCACCGGGGAGCTGTTTTTT. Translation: CASSIDWRDGGTGELFF. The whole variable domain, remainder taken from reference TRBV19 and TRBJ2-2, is DGGITQSPKYLFRKEGQNVTLSCEQNLNHDAMYWYRQDPGQGLRLIYYSQIVNDFQKGDIAEGYSVSREKKESFPLTVTSAQKNPTAFYLCASSIDWRDGGTGELFFGEGSRLTVL.

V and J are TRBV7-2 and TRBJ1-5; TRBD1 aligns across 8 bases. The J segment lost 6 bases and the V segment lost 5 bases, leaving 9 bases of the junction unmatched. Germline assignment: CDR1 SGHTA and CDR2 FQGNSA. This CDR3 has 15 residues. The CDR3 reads CASSPDRGWSQPQHF. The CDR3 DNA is TGTGCCAGCAGCCCCGACAGGGGATGGAGTCAGCCCCAGCATTTT. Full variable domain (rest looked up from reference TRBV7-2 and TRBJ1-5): GAGVSQSPSNKVTEKGKDVELRCDPISGHTALYWYRQSLGQGLEFLIYFQGNSAPDKSGLPSDRFSAERTGGSVSTLTIQRTQQEDSAVYLCASSPDRGWSQPQHFGDGTRLSIL.

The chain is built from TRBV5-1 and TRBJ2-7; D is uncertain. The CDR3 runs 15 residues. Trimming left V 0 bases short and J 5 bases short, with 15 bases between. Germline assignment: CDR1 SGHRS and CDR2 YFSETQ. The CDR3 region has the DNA TGCGCCAGCAGCTTGGGAGGCAGACCCTTCGACGAGCAGTACTTC. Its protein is CASSLGGRPFDEQYF.

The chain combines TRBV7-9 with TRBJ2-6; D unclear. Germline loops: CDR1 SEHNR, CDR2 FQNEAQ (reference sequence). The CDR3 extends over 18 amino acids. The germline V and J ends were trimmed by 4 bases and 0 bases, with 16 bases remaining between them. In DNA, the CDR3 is TGTGCCAGCAGCTCTCCGACGGAGCCCCTCTCTGGGGCCAACGTCCTGACTTTC. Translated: CASSSPTEPLSGANVLTF.

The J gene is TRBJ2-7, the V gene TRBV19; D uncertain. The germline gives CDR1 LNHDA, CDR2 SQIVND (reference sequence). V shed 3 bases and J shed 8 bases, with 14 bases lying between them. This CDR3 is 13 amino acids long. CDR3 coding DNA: TGTGCCAGTAGTATCCAACCACAAACAAAGCAGTACTTC. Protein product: CASSIQPQTKQYF.

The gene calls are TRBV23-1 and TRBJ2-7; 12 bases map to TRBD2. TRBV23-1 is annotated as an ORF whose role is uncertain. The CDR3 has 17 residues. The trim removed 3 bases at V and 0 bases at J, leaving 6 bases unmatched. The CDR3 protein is CASSHLRTSGDSYEQYF. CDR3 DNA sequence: TGCGCCAGCAGTCACCTCAGGACTAGCGGGGACTCCTACGAGCAGTACTTC.

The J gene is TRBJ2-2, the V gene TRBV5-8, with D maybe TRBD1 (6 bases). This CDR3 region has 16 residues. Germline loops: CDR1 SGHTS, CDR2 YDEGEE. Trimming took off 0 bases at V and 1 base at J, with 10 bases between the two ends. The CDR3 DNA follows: TGTGCCAGCAGCTTGGGAACAGGGATGAACACCGGGGAGCTGTTTTTT. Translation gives CASSLGTGMNTGELFF.

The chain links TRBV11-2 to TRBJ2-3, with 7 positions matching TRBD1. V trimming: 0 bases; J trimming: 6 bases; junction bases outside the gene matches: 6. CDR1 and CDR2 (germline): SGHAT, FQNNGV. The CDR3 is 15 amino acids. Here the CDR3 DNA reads TGTGCCAGCAGCTTAGATGGGGGACAGACGGATACGCAGTATTTT. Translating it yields CASSLDGGQTDTQYF.

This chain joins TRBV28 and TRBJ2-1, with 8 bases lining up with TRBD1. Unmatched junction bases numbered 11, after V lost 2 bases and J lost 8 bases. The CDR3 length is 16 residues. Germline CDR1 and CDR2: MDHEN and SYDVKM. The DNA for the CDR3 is TGTGCCAGCAGTTTAGTATCAGGGGGCGGAAAAGATGAGCAGTTCTTC. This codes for CASSLVSGGGKDEQFF.

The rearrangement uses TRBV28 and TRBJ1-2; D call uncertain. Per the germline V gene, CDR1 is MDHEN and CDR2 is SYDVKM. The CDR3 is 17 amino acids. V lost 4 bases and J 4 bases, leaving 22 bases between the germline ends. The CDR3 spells CASSSGSVYSVPYGYTF. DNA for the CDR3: TGTGCCAGCAGTTCCGGTTCCGTATACAGTGTTCCCTATGGCTACACCTTC.

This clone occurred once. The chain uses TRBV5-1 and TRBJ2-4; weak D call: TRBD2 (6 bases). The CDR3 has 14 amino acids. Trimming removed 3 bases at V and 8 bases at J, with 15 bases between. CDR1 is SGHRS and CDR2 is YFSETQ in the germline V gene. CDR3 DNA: TGCGCCAGCAGCTCCGGGTGGGGGGAACACATTCAGTACTTC. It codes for CASSSGWGEHIQYF.

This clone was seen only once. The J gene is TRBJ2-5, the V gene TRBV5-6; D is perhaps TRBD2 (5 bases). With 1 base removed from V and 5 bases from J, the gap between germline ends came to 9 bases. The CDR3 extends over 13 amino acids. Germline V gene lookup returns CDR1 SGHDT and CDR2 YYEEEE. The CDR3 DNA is TGTGCCAGCAGCTTGACTAGTTGGGAGACCCAGTACTTC. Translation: CASSLTSWETQYF.

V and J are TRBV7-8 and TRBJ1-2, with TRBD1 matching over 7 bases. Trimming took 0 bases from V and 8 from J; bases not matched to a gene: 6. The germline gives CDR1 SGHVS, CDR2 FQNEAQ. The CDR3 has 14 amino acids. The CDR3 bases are TGTGCCAGCAGCTTAGCCCAGGGACAGTCGGGCTACACCTTC. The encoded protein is CASSLAQGQSGYTF.

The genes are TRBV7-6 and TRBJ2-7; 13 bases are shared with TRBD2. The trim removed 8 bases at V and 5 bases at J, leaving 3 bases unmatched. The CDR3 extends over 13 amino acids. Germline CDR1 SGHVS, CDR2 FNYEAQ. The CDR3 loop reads CASGGTSGNEQYF. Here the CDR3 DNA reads TGTGCCAGCGGCGGGACTAGCGGGAACGAGCAGTACTTC.

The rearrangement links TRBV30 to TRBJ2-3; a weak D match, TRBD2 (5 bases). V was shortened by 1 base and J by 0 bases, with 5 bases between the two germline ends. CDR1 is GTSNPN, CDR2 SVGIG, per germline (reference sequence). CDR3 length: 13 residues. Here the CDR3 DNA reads TGTGCCTGGAGTGGGACTAGCACAGATACGCAGTATTTT. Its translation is CAWSGTSTDTQYF.

The CDR3 sequence: CASSPGQGENTIYF. The DNA for the CDR3 is TGCGCCAGCAGCCCGGGACAGGGAGAAAACACCATATATTTT. The chain uses TRBV5-1 and TRBJ1-3; TRBD1 agrees at 9 bases. V lost 4 bases and J lost 6; bases outside the gene matches: 5. This CDR3 is built from 14 residues. Germline CDR1 SGHRS, CDR2 YFSETQ.

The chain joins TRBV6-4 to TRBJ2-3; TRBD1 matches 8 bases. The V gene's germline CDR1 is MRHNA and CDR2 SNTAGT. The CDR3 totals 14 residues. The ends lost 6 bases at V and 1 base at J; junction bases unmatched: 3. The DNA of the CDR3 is TGTGCCAGCAGATTACAGGGGGGCACAGATACGCAGTATTTT. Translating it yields CASRLQGGTDTQYF.

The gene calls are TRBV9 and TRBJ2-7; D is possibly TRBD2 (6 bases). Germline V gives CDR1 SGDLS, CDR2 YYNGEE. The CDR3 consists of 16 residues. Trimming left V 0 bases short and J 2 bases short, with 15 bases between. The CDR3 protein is CASSVDAGIHAYEQYF. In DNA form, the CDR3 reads TGTGCCAGCAGCGTAGACGCGGGGATTCATGCCTACGAGCAGTACTTC.